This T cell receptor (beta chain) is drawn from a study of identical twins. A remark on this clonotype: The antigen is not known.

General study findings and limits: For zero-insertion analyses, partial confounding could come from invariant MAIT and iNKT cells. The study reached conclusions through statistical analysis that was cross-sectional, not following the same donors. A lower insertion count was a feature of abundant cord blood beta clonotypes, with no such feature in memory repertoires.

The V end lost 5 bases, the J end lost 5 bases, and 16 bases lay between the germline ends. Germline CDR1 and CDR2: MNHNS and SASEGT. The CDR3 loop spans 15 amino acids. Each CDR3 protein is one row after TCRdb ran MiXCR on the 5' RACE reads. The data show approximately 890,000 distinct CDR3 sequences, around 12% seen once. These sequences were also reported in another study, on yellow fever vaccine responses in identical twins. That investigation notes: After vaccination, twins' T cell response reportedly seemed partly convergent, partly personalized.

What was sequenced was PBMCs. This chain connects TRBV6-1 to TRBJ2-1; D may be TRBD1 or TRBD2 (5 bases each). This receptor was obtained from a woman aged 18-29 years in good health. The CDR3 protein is CASSPTGTPDNEQFF. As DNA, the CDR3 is TGTGCCAGCAGTCCCACCGGGACCCCCGACAATGAGCAGTTCTTC.